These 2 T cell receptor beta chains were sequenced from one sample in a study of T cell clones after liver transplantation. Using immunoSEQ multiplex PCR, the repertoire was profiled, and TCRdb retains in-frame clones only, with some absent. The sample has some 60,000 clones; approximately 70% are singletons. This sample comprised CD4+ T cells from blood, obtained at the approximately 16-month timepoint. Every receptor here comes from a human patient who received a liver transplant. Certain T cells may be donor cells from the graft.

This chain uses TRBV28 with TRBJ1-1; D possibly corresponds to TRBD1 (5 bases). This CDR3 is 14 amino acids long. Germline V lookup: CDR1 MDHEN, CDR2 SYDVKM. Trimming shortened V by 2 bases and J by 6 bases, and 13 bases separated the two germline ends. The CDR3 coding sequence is TGTGCCAGCAGTTTACTCGACAGTGGGGCTGAAGCTTTCTTT. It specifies CASSLLDSGAEAFF.

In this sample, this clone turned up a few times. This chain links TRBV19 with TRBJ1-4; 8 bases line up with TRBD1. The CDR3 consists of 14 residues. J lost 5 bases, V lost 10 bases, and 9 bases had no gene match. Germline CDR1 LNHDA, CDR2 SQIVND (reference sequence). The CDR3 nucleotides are TGTGCCACCAACCCCGGGACAGGCAATGAAAAACTGTTTTTT. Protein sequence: CATNPGTGNEKLFF.